The entry that follows covers one T cell receptor beta chain sequence. Its antigen is not identified. Germline V CDR1 and CDR2: SGHDN, FVKESK. The V gene end was trimmed by 4 bases and the J gene end by 7 bases; junction bases not matched to a gene: 11. The CDR3 runs 16 residues. This specimen belongs to a study of cytomegalovirus exposure and HLA in healthy donors. Study results and caveats: Roughly uniform sequencing depth across donors was assumed, possibly incorrectly. Later analysis identified several of the most significant clusters that appeared linked to common viral pathogens. Sequencing likely caused a cluster of highly shared sequence variants.

PCR primers comprised 60 Vbeta and 13 Jbeta primers. Produced via immunoSEQ multiplex PCR; TCRdb's table is partial and in-frame only. The sample records 210,000 or so clones, over 75% being singletons. Healthy bone marrow donors made up the donor group. The sample taken for sequencing was PBMCs. The origin of this receptor is a girl aged 2-10 years in good health and CMV-seronegative. The V call is TRBV14, the J call TRBJ2-2; 8 nucleotides match TRBD1. Here the CDR3 reads CASSPRTGLVNGELFF. The CDR3 coding sequence is TGTGCCAGCAGCCCTAGGACAGGGTTGGTTAACGGGGAGCTGTTTTTT.